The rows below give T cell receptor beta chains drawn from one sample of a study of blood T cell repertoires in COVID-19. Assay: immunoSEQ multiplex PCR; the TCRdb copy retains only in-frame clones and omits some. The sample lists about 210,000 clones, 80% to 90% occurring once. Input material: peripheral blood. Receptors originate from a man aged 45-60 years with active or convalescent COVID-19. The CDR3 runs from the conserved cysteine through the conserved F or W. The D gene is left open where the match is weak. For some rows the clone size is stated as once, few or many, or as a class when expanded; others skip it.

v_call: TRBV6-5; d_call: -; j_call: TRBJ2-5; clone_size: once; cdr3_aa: CASSHRTVPETQYF; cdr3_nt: TGTGCCAGCAGTCACCGGACAGTCCCAGAGACCCAGTACTTC
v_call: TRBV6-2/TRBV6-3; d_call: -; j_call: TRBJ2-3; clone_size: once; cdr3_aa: CASSSGWYTDTQYF; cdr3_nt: TGTGCCAGCAGTTCGGGATGGTACACAGATACGCAGTATTTT
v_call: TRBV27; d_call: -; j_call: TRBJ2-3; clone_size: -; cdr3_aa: CASRAEVQADTQYF; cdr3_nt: TGTGCCAGCAGGGCGGAGGTCCAGGCAGATACGCAGTATTTT
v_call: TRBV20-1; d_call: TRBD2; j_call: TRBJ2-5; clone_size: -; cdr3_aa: CSASFPGGRETQYF; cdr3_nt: TGCAGTGCTAGTTTTCCGGGAGGGCGTGAAACCCAGTACTTC
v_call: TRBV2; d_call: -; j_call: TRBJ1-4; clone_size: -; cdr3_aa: CASSDFLTSTTNEKLFF; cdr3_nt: TGTGCCAGCAGTGACTTTCTTACATCGACAACTAATGAAAAACTGTTTTTT
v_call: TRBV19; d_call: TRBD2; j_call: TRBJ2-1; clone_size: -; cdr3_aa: CASSISSGSLNEQFF; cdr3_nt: TGTGCCAGTAGTATATCCAGCGGGAGTTTGAATGAGCAGTTCTTC
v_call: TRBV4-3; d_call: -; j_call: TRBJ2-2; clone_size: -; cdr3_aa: CASSQWRAHFANTGELFF; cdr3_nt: TGCGCCAGCAGCCAATGGCGGGCCCACTTTGCGAACACCGGGGAGCTGTTTTTT
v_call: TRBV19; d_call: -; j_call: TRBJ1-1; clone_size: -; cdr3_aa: CASSRGGKTTEAFF; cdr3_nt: TGTGCCAGTAGTAGGGGAGGGAAGACCACTGAAGCTTTCTTT
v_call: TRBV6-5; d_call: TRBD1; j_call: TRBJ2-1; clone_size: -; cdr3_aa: CASRGQGDDEQFF; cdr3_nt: TGTGCCAGCCGGGGACAGGGGGACGATGAGCAGTTCTTC
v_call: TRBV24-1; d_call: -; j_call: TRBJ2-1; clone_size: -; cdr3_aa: CATRSGGRSYNEQFF; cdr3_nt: TGTGCCACCAGATCAGGTGGTCGCTCCTACAATGAGCAGTTCTTC
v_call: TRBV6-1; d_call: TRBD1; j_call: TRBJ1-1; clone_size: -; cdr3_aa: CASSEGGTGGKAFF; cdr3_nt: TGTGCCAGCAGTGAAGGAGGGACAGGGGGCAAAGCTTTCTTT
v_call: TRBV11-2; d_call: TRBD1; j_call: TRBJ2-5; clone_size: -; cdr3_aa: CASSPGDRGRETQYF; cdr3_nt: TGTGCCAGCAGCCCCGGGGACAGGGGCCGAGAGACCCAGTACTTC
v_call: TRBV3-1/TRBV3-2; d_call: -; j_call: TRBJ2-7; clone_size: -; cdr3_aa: CASSQRLDYGEQYF; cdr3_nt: TGTGCCAGCAGCCAACGACTAGATTACGGCGAGCAGTACTTC
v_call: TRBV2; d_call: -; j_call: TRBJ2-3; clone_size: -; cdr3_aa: CASSDQTLGGTDTQYF; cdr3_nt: TGTGCCAGCAGTGATCAGACCCTCGGGGGCACAGATACGCAGTATTTT
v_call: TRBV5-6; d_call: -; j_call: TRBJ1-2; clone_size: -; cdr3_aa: CASSSGHFNYGYTF; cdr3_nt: TGTGCCAGCAGCTCGGGACATTTCAACTATGGCTACACCTTC
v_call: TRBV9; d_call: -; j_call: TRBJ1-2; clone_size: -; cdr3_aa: CASSVQQNYGYTF; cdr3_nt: TGTGCCAGCAGCGTACAACAGAACTATGGCTACACCTTC
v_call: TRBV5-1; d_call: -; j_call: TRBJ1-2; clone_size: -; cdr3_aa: CASSLEAGLTNYGYTF; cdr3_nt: TGCGCCAGCAGCTTGGAAGCAGGATTAACTAACTATGGCTACACCTTC
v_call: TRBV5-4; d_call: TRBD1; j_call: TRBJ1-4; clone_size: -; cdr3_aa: CASSFRLTGGPEKLFF; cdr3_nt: TGTGCCAGCAGCTTCCGGTTGACAGGGGGCCCTGAAAAACTGTTTTTT
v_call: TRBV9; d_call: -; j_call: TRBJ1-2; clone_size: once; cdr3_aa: CASAVRPETNYGYTF; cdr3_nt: TGTGCCAGCGCTGTACGGCCGGAGACTAACTATGGCTACACCTTC
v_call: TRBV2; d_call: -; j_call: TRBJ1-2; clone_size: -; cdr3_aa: CASSQRVQSRSGYGYTF; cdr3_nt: TGTGCCAGCAGTCAGAGGGTCCAGTCCCGGTCAGGATATGGCTACACCTTC
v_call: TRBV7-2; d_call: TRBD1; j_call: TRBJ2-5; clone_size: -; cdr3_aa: CASSAVPGQGAEGTQYF; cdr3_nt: TGTGCCAGCAGCGCCGTCCCGGGACAGGGGGCGGAGGGGACCCAGTACTTC
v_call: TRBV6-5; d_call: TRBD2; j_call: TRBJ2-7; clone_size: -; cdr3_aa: CASSLSGGSYEQYF; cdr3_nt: TGTGCCAGCAGTCTCAGCGGGGGTTCCTACGAGCAGTACTTC
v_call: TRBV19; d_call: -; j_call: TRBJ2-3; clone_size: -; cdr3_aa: CASSPLRSLSSTDTQYF; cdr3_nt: TGTGCCAGTAGTCCCCTACGATCTTTATCTAGCACAGATACGCAGTATTTT
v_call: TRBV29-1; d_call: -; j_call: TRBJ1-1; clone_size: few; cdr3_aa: CSVEDQRGLEAFF; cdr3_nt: TGCAGCGTTGAAGATCAAAGGGGCCTTGAAGCTTTCTTT
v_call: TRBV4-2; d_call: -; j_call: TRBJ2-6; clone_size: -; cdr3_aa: CASSQADSGANVLTF; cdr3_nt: TGTGCCAGCAGCCAAGCAGACTCTGGGGCCAACGTCCTGACTTTC
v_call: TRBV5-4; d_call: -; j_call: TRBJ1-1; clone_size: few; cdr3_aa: CASSLGEMNTEAFF; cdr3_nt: TGTGCCAGCAGCTTGGGGGAGATGAACACTGAAGCTTTCTTT
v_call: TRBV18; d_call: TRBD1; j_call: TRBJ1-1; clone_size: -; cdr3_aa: CASSQGTGTNTEAFF; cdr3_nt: TGTGCCAGCTCACAAGGGACAGGGACGAACACTGAAGCTTTCTTT
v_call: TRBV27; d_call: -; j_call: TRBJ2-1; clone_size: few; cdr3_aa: CASSPRGSSYNEQFF; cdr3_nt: TGTGCCAGCAGTCCCCGGGGAAGCTCCTACAATGAGCAGTTCTTC
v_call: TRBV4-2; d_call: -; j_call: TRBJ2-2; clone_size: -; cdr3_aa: CASSRTVGQGELFF; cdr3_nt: TGTGCCAGCAGCCGCACAGTGGGCCAAGGGGAGCTGTTTTTT
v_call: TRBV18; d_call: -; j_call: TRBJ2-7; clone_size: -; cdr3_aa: CASSRGPGGIPPYEQYF; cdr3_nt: TGTGCCAGCTCACGAGGCCCAGGAGGGATCCCTCCCTACGAGCAGTACTTC
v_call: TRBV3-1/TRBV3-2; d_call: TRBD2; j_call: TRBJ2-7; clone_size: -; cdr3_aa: CASRASGTSSYEQYF; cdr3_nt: TGTGCCAGCAGGGCCAGCGGGACTAGCTCCTACGAGCAGTACTTC
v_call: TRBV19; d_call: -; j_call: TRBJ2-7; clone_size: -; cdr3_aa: CASSRSEAYEQYF; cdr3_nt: TGTGCCAGTAGCCGGTCGGAGGCCTACGAGCAGTACTTC
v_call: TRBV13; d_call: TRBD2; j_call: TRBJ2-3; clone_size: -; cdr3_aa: CASSFSGRAVNTQYF; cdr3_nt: TGTGCCAGCAGCTTTAGCGGGAGGGCCGTAAATACGCAGTATTTT
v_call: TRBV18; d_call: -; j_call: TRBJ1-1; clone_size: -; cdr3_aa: CASSPPAGLNTEAFF; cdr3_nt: TGTGCCAGCTCACCTCCCGCAGGGCTGAACACTGAAGCTTTCTTT
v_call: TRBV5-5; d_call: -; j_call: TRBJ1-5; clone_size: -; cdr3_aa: CASSPGPTAVQPQHF; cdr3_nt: TGTGCCAGCAGCCCGGGTCCTACCGCGGTCCAGCCCCAGCATTTT
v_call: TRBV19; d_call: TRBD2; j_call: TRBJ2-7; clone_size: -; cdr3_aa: CASSIQRGTYEQYF; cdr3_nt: TGTGCCAGTAGTATACAGCGGGGAACCTACGAGCAGTACTTC
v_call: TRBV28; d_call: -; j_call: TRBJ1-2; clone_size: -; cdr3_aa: CASRKQGVDYGYTF; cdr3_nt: TGTGCCAGCAGGAAACAGGGAGTTGACTATGGCTACACCTTC
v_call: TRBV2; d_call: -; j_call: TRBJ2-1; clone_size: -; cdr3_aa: CASRYFYEQFF; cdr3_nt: TGTGCCAGCAGGTACTTTTATGAGCAGTTCTTC
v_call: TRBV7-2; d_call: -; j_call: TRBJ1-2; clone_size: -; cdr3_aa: CASSLEGTGRSGYTF; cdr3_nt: TGTGCCAGCAGCTTAGAAGGTACAGGGCGGAGTGGCTACACCTTC
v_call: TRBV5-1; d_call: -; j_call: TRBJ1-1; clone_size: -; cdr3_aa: CASREGLGEAFF; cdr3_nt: TGCGCCAGCAGAGAGGGCTTGGGGGAAGCTTTCTTT
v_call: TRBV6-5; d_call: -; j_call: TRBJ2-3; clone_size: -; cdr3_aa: CASARGAGSTDTQYF; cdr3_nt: TGTGCCAGCGCTAGGGGCGCAGGCTCCACAGATACGCAGTATTTT
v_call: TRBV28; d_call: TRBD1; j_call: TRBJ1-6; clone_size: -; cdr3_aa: CASSYGTGGNSPLHF; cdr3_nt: TGTGCCAGCAGTTACGGGACAGGGGGAAATTCACCCCTCCACTTT
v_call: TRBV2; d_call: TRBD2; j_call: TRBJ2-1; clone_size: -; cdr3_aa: CASIRGGENNEQFF; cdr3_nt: TGTGCCAGCATACGGGGGGGCGAGAACAATGAGCAGTTCTTC
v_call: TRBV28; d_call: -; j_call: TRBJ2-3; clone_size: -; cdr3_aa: CASSSPPTGGDTQYF; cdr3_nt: TGTGCCAGCAGTTCCCCCCCCACCGGGGGAGATACGCAGTATTTT
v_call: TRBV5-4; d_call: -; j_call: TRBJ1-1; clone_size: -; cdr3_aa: CASRTEGYQDTEAFF; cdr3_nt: TGTGCCAGCAGGACGGAGGGGTATCAGGACACTGAAGCTTTCTTT